A selection of T cell receptor beta chains follows, all from one sample in a study of T cell responses to AZD1222 COVID-19 vaccine. TCRdb keeps only in-frame clones here, not all; method: immunoSEQ multiplex PCR. The sample contains under 150,000 clones, about 91% of which appear only once. The input for sequencing was peripheral blood, taken on day 0 of AZD1222 vaccination. The receptors stem from an adult in good health. Each CDR3 is given with its conserved first and last residue. D genes are given only for firm matches. Rows may omit the clone size; those that give it use once, few, many or a size class.

.	.	TRBV4-1	TRBJ1-4	CASTPRGGGNEKLFF	TGCGCCAGCACCCCCCGGGGAGGGGGTAATGAAAAACTGTTTTTT
.	.	TRBV28	TRBJ1-5	CASRPAGAGPNQPQHF	TGTGCCAGCAGACCGGCGGGTGCAGGGCCTAATCAGCCCCAGCATTTT
.	once	TRBV11-2	TRBJ2-7	CASSVSTNYEQYF	TGTGCCAGCAGCGTCAGCACCAACTACGAGCAGTACTTC
.	once	TRBV7-2	TRBJ1-1	CASSLVRTKNTEAFF	TGTGCCAGCAGCTTAGTTAGGACGAAAAACACTGAAGCTTTCTTT
.	.	TRBV7-2	TRBJ1-1	CASSLGGPEAFF	TGTGCCAGCAGCCTAGGGGGACCTGAAGCTTTCTTT
TRBD2	.	TRBV7-3	TRBJ2-3	CASSLAGGPEDTQYF	TGTGCCAGCAGCTTAGCGGGAGGGCCAGAAGATACGCAGTATTTT
.	.	TRBV9	TRBJ1-1	CASSVELGLNTEAFF	TGTGCCAGCAGCGTAGAATTAGGATTGAACACTGAAGCTTTCTTT
.	.	TRBV3-1/TRBV3-2	TRBJ1-2	CASSLSEGYGYTF	TGTGCCAGCAGCTTGTCAGAAGGCTATGGCTACACCTTC
.	.	TRBV19	TRBJ2-3	CASSIWGSTDTQYF	TGTGCCAGTAGTATTTGGGGTTCCACAGATACGCAGTATTTT
TRBD2	.	TRBV6-5	TRBJ2-2	CASSWGLAAPAGELFF	TGTGCCAGCAGTTGGGGACTAGCGGCTCCAGCCGGGGAGCTGTTTTTT
TRBD2	.	TRBV7-6	TRBJ2-1	CASSSGLPYNEQFF	TGTGCCAGCAGCTCGGGACTACCCTACAATGAGCAGTTCTTC
TRBD1	.	TRBV18	TRBJ2-7	CASSQGQAPIYEQYF	TGTGCCAGCTCACAGGGACAGGCGCCGATCTACGAGCAGTACTTC
TRBD1	.	TRBV30	TRBJ1-5	CAWTKGQGSNQPQHF	TGTGCCTGGACCAAGGGACAGGGGAGTAATCAGCCCCAGCATTTT
.	.	TRBV20-1	TRBJ1-1	CSANEVNTEAFF	TGCAGTGCTAATGAGGTGAACACTGAAGCTTTCTTT
.	.	TRBV6-5	TRBJ1-4	CASRERPNEKLFF	TGTGCCAGCAGGGAGAGGCCAAATGAAAAACTGTTTTTT
TRBD1	.	TRBV6-5	TRBJ1-5	CASSSGQGGQPQHF	TGTGCCAGCAGTTCCGGACAGGGTGGCCAGCCCCAGCATTTT